This section outlines one TCR beta chain sequence together with its context. The data originate from a study of blood T cells in healthy people across ages. Next came a second PCR, run for about 6 to 11 cycles, which used a sample-barcoded 5' primer along with a J-beta primer mix. TCRdb re-analysed the 5' RACE reads in MiXCR, keeping a single row per CDR3 protein. Seen here are roughly 1 million distinct CDR3 sequences, roughly 24% observed once, and the top ten hold about 0.8%. In addition, the sample was reused for a study of T cells of mothers and their children.

Sequencing was carried out using blood. This clonotype was sampled from a girl aged 2 to 10 in good health.

CDR3 bases: TGTGCCACCGGCCCGGCATCTTCTAACTATGGCTACACCTTC. As protein: CATGPASSNYGYTF. The chain joins TRBV10-3 to TRBJ1-2; no definite D call. The CDR3 extends over 14 amino acids. With 10 bases removed from V and 0 bases from J, the gap between germline ends came to 15 bases. The germline V gene encodes CDR1 ENHRY and CDR2 SYGVKD.